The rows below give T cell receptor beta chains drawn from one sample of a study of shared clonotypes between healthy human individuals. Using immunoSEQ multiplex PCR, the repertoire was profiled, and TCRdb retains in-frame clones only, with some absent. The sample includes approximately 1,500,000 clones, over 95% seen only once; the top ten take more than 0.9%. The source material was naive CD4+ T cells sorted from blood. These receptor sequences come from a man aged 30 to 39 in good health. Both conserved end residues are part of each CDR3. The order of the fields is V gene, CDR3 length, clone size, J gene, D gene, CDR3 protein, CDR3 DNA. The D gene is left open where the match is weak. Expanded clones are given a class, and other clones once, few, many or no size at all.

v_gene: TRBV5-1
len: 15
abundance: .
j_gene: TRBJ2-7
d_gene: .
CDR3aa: CASSQEVNAPYEQYF
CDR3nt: TGCGCCAGCAGCCAAGAGGTAAACGCACCCTACGAGCAGTACTTC

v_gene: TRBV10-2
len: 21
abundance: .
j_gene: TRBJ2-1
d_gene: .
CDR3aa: CASSEPSTVGGWADSYNEQFF
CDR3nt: TGCGCCAGCAGTGAGCCGTCTACCGTAGGGGGGTGGGCGGACTCCTACAATGAGCAGTTCTTC

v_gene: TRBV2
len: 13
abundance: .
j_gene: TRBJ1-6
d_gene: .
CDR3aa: CASGYRVDSPLHF
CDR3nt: TGTGCCAGCGGCTACAGGGTGGATTCACCCCTCCACTTT

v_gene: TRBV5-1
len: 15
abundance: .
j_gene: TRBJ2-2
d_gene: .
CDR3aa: CASSAGGTDTGELFF
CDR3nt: TGCGCCAGCAGCGCCGGTGGGACTGACACCGGGGAGCTGTTTTTT

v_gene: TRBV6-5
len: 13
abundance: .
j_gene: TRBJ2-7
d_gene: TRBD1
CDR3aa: CASRRQGSYEQYF
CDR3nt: TGTGCCAGCAGGAGACAGGGATCCTACGAGCAGTACTTC

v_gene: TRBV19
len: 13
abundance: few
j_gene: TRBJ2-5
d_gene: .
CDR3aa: CASSSRGGETQYF
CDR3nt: TGTGCCAGTAGTAGTAGGGGAGGTGAGACCCAGTACTTC

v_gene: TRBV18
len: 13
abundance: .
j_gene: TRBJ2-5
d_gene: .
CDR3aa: CASSPGLVETQYF
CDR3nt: TGTGCCAGCTCACCCGGCTTGGTAGAGACCCAGTACTTC

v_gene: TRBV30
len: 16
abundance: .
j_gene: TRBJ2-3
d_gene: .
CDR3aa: CAWSSYRGTFGDTQYF
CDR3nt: TGTGCCTGGAGTTCTTACCGAGGGACATTTGGCGATACGCAGTATTTT

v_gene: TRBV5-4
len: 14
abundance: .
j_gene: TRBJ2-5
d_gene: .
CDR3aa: CASSLGQGQETQYF
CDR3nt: TGTGCCAGCAGCTTGGGTCAGGGCCAAGAGACCCAGTACTTC

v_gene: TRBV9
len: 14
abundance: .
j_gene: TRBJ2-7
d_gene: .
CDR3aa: CASSVVPGRGEQYF
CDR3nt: TGTGCCAGCAGCGTAGTCCCCGGACGTGGGGAGCAGTACTTC

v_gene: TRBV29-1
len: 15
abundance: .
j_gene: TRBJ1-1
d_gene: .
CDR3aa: CSVELRPGGNTEAFF
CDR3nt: TGCAGCGTTGAACTTCGTCCGGGCGGGAACACTGAAGCTTTCTTT

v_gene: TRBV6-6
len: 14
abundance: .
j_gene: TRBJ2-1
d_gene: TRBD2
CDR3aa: CASRTSEGVNEQFF
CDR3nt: TGTGCCAGCAGGACTAGCGAAGGGGTCAATGAGCAGTTCTTC

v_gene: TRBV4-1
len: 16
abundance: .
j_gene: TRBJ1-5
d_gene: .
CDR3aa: CASSRVGGANNQPQHF
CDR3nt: TGCGCCAGCTCCAGGGTGGGAGGGGCCAACAATCAGCCCCAGCATTTT

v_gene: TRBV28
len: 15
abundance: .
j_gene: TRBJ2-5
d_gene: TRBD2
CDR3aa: CASSLGTSGVETQYF
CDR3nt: TGTGCCAGCAGTTTAGGGACTAGCGGTGTAGAGACCCAGTACTTC

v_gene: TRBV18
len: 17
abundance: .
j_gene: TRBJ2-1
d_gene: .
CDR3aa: CASSPGWGPPPYNEQFF
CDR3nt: TGTGCCAGCTCACCGGGCTGGGGCCCACCACCCTACAATGAGCAGTTCTTC

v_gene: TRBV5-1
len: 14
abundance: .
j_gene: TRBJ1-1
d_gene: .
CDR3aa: CASSLLVGSTEAFF
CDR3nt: TGCGCCAGCAGCTTGTTAGTCGGGAGCACTGAAGCTTTCTTT

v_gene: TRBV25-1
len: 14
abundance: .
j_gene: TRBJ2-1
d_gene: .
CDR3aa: CASSGRGSGNEQFF
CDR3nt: TGTGCCAGCAGTGGGAGGGGGTCGGGGAATGAGCAGTTCTTC

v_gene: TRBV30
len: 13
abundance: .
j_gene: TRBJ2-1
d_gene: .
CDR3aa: CAWSTDSYNEQFF
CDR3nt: TGTGCCTGGAGTACGGACAGCTACAATGAGCAGTTCTTC

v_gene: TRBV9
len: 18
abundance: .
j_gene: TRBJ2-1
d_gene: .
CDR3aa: CASSRDSALEYSYNEQFF
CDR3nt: TGTGCCAGCAGTCGGGACTCCGCTTTAGAATACTCCTACAATGAGCAGTTCTTC

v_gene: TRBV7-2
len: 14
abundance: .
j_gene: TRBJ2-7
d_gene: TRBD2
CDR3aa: CASSTSGLHEEQYF
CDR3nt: TGTGCCAGCAGTACTAGCGGGCTCCATGAGGAGCAGTACTTC

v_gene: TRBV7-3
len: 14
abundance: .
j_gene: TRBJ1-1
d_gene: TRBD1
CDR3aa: CASSLTGTDTEAFF
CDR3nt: TGTGCCAGCAGCCTAACGGGGACAGACACTGAAGCTTTCTTT

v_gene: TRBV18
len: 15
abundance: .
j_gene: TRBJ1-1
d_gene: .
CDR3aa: CASSPAHGTDTEAFF
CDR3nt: TGTGCCAGCTCACCTGCACACGGGACGGACACTGAAGCTTTCTTT

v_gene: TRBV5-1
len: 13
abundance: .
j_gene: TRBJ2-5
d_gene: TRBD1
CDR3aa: CASSQGDSETQYF
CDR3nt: TGCGCCAGCAGTCAGGGGGATTCAGAGACCCAGTACTTC

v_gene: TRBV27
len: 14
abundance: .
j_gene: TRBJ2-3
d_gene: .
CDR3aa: CASSRGLSTDTQYF
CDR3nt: TGTGCCAGCAGTCGGGGACTTAGCACAGATACGCAGTATTTT

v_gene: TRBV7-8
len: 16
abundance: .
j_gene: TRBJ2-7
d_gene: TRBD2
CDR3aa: CASSLDAGLARYEQYF
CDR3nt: TGTGCCAGCAGCTTAGACGCGGGACTAGCTCGGTACGAGCAGTACTTC

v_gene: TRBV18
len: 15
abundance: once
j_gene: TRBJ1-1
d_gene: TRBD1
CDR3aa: CASSLRTGLNTEAFF
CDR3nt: TGTGCCAGCTCTCTCCGGACAGGGTTGAACACTGAAGCTTTCTTT

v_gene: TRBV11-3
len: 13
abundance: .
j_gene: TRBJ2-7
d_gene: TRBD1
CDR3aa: CASSLGTAYEQYF
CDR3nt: TGTGCCAGCAGCCTTGGGACAGCCTACGAGCAGTACTTC

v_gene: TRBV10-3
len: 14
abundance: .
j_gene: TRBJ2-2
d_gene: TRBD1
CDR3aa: CAIWTGGITGELFF
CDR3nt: TGTGCCATTTGGACAGGGGGTATCACCGGGGAGCTGTTTTTT

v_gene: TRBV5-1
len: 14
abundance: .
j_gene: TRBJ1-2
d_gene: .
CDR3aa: CASSLGGVRDGYTF
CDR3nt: TGCGCCAGCAGCTTGGGAGGGGTCCGAGATGGCTACACCTTC

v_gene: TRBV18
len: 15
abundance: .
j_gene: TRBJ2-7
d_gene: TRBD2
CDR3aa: CASSPGAGGENEQYF
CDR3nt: TGTGCCAGCTCACCAGGAGCGGGAGGCGAGAACGAGCAGTACTTC

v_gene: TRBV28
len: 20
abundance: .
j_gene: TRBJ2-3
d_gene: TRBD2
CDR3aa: CASRTPWTSGRATRADTQYF
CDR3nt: TGTGCCAGCAGGACCCCGTGGACTAGCGGGAGGGCGACCCGCGCAGATACGCAGTATTTT

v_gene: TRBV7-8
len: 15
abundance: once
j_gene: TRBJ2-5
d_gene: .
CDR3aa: CASSFSRDPRETQYF
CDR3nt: TGTGCCAGCAGCTTTTCCCGGGACCCAAGGGAGACCCAGTACTTC